This T cell receptor beta chain came from a study of blood T cell repertoires in COVID-19. Study overall: There were acute and convalescent COVID-19 samples, and they came from the United States, Italy and Spain. T cells, B-cell-depleted T cells, or PBMCs supplied cDNA or gDNA.

Concerning this clone: The same CDR3 is also encoded by other DNA sequences in this sample.

Original analysis: From reference gene primer amplification, estimates of nucleated cell counts were derived. Repertoires were generated with immunoSEQ multiplex PCR, while TCRdb's copy carries only in-frame clones and drops some. V and J calls and clone size follow that table, whereas D and trimming were derived from the DNA. The top ten clones hold 7.5% to 9% of a sample with about 530,000 clones, around 90% of them seen once. Germline V gene lookup returns CDR1 MNHEY and CDR2 SMNVEV (reference sequence). This CDR3 has 12 residues. Trimming pared 3 bases from V and 10 bases from J, leaving 10 bases between.

The genes are TRBV27 and TRBJ2-1; TRBD1 is a possible D gene (6 bases). This clonotype originated in a woman aged 50 to 60 with COVID-19, enrolled during active disease. The sequenced material came from peripheral blood. This CDR3 is CASSFPRGEQFF. Here the CDR3 DNA reads TGTGCCAGCAGTTTTCCCAGGGGAGAGCAGTTCTTC.